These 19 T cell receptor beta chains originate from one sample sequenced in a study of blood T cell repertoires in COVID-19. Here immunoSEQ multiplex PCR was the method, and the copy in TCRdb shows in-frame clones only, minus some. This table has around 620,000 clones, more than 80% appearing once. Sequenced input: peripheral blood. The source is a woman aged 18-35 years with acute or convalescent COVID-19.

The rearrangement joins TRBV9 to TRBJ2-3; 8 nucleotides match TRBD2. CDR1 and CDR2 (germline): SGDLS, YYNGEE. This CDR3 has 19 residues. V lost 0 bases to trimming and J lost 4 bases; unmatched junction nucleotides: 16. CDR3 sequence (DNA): TGTGCCAGCAGCGTAGCAGCGAGGGGTGGACTAGCTTCCCCAGATACGCAGTATTTT. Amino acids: CASSVAARGGLASPDTQYF.

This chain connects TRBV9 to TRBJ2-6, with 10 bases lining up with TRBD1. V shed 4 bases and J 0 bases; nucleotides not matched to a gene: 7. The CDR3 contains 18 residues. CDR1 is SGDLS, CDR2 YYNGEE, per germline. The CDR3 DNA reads TGTGCCAGCAGCCCACCGGGACAGGGGTTCTCTGGGGCCAACGTCCTGACTTTC. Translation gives CASSPPGQGFSGANVLTF.

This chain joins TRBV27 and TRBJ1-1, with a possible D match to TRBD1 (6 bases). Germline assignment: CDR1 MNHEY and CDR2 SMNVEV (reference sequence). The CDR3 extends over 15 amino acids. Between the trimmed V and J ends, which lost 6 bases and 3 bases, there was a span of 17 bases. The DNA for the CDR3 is TGTGCCAGCAGCCCACTCAACAGGGAATACACTGAAGCTTTCTTT. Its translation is CASSPLNREYTEAFF.

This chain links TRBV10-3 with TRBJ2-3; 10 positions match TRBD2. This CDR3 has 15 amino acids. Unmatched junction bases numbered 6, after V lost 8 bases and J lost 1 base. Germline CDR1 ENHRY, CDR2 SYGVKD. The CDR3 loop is CAISRGTSGTDTQYF. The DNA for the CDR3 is TGTGCCATCTCTCGGGGGACTAGCGGCACAGATACGCAGTATTTT.

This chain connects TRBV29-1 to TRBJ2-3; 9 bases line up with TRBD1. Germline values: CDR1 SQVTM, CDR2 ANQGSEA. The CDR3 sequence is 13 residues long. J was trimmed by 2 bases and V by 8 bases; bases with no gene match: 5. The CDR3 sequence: CSLVQGATDTQYF. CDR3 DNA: TGCAGCCTAGTACAGGGGGCCACAGATACGCAGTATTTT.

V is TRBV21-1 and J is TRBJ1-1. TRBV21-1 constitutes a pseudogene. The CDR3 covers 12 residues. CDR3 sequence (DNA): TGTGCCAGCATTCAGAGGGACACTGAAGCTTTCTTT. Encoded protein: CASIQRDTEAFF.

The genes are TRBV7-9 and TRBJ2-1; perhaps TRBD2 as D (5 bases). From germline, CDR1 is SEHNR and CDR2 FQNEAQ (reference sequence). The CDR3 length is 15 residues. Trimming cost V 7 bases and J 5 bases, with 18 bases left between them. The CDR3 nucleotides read TGTGCCAGCAATCCTTCTAGCTCACCCCACAATGAGCAGTTCTTC. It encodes CASNPSSSPHNEQFF.

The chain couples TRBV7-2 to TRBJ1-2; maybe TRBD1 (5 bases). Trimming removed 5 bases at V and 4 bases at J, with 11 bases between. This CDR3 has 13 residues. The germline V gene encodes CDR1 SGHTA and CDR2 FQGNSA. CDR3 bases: TGTGCCAGCAGCCCGGACATGACCTATGGCTACACCTTC. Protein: CASSPDMTYGYTF. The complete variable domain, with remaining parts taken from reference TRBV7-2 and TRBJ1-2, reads GAGVSQSPSNKVTEKGKDVELRCDPISGHTALYWYRQSLGQGLEFLIYFQGNSAPDKSGLPSDRFSAERTGGSVSTLTIQRTQQEDSAVYLCASSPDMTYGYTFGSGTRLTVV.

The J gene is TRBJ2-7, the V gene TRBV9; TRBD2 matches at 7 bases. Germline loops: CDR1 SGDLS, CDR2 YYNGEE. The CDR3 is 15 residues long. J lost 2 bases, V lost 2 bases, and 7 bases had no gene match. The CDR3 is CASSVRDGGAYEQYF. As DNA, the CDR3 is TGTGCCAGCAGCGTGCGAGATGGGGGGGCCTACGAGCAGTACTTC.

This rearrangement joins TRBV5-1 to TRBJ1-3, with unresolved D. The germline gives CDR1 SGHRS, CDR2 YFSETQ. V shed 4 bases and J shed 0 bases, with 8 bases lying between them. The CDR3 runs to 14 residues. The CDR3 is CASSRTSSGNTIYF. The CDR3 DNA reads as TGCGCCAGCAGCCGGACTAGCTCTGGAAACACCATATATTTT.

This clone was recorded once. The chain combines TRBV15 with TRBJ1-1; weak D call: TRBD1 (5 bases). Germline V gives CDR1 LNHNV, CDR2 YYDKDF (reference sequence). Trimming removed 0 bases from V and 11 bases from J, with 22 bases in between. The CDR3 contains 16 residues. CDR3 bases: TGTGCCACCAGCAGAGATCGAGAGGGACTATCGCCCGAGGCTTTCTTT. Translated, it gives CATSRDREGLSPEAFF.

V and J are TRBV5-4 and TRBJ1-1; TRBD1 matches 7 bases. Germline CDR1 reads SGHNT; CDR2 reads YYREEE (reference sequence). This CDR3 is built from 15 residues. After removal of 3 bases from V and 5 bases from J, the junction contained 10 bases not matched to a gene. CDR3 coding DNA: TGTGCCAGCAGCTGGTTGACAGGGTCGGATACTGAAGCTTTCTTT. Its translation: CASSWLTGSDTEAFF. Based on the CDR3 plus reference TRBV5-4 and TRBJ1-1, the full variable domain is ETGVTQSPTHLIKTRGQQVTLRCSSQSGHNTVSWYQQALGQGPQFIFQYYREEENGRGNFPPRFSGLQFPNYSSELNVNALELDDSALYLCASSWLTGSDTEAFFGQGTRLTVV.

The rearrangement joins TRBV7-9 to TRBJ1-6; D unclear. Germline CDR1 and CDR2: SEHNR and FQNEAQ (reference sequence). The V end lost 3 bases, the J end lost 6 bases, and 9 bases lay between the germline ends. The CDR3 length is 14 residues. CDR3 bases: TGTGCCAGCAGCTTGGTTAGCGTTAATTCACCCCTCCACTTT. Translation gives CASSLVSVNSPLHF.

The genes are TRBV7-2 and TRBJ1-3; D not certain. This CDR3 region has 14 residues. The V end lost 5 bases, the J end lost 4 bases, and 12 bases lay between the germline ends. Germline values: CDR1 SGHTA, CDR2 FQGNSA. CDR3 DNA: TGTGCCAGCAGCCCCCCGGGGTCAGGAAACACCATATATTTT. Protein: CASSPPGSGNTIYF.

CDR3 residues: CASSFLGQRDNYGYTF. DNA of the CDR3: TGTGCCAGCAGTTTCCTTGGACAGAGAGACAACTATGGCTACACCTTC. V gene TRBV6-5 combines with J gene TRBJ1-2; perhaps TRBD1 as D (6 bases). Trimming cost V 4 bases and J 2 bases, with 17 bases left between them. Germline V gene data show CDR1 as MNHEY and CDR2 as SVGAGI. The CDR3 runs to 16 residues.

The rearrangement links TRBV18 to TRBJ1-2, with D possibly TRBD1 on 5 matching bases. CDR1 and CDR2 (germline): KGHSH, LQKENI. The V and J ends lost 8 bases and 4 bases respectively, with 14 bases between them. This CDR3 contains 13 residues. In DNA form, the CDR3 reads TGTGCCAGCCTCGGAGACAGTTCCTATGGCTACACCTTC. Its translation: CASLGDSSYGYTF.

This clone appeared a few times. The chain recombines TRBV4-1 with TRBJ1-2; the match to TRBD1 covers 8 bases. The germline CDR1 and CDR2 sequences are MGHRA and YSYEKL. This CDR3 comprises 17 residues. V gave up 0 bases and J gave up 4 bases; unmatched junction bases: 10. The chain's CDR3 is CASSQEVSGGALYGYTF. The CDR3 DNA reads TGCGCCAGCAGCCAAGAAGTATCAGGGGGCGCCCTCTATGGCTACACCTTC.

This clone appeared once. The CDR3 sequence is CASSLGTGVGNQPQHF. In nucleotides, the CDR3 is TGTGCCAGCAGTTTAGGGACAGGGGTGGGCAATCAGCCCCAGCATTTT. This chain joins TRBV6-5 and TRBJ1-5, with 10 bases identical to TRBD1. Germline V gene data show CDR1 as MNHEY and CDR2 as SVGAGI. Losses at the gene ends were 4 bases for V and 2 bases for J; bases not matched to a gene: 5. This CDR3 has 16 amino acids.

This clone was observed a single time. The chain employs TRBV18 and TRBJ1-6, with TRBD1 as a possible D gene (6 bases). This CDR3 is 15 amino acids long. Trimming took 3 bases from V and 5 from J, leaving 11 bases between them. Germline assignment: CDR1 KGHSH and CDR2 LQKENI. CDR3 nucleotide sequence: TGTGCCAGCTCACCCGGACAGAACAATAATTCACCCCTCCACTTT. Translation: CASSPGQNNNSPLHF.